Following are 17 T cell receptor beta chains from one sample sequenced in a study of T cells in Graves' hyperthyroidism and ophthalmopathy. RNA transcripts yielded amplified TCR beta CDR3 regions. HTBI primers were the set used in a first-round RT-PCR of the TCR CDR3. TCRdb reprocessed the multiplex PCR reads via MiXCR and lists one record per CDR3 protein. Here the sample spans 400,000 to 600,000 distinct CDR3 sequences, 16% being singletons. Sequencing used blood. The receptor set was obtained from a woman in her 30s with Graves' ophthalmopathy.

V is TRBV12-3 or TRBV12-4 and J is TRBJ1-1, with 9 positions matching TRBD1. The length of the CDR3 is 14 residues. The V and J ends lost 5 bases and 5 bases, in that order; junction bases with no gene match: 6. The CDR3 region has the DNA TGTGCCAGCAGTAGACAGGGGGTGGAGACTGAAGCTTTCTTT. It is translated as CASSRQGVETEAFF.

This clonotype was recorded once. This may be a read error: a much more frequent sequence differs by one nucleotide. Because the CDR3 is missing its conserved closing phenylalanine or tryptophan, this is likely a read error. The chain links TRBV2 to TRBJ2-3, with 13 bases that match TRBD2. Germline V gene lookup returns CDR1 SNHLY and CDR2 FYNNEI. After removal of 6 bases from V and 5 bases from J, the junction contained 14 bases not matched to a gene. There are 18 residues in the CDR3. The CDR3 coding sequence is TGTGCCAGCAGCTCTAATGCCCGCGGACTAGCGGGAGTAGATACGCAGTATTAT. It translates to CASSSNARGLAGVDTQYY.

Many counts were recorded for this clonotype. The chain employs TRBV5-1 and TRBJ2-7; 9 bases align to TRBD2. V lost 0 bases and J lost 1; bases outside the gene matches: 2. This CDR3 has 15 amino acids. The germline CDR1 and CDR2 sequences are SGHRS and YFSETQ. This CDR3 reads CASSLVAGASYEQYF. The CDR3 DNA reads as TGCGCCAGCAGCTTGGTAGCGGGAGCGTCCTACGAGCAGTACTTC.

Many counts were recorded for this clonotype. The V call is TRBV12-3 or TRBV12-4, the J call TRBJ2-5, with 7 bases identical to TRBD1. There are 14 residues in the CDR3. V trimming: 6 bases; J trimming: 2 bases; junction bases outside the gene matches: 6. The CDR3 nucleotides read TGTGCCAGCAGCGCCACAGGGGTACAAGAGACCCAGTACTTC. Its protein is CASSATGVQETQYF.

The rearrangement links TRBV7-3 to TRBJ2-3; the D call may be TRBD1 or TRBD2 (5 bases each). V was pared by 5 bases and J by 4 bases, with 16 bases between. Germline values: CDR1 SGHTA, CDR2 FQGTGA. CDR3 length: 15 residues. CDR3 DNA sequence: TGTGCCAGCAGCGCCTCCGGGACCCACGCAGATACGCAGTATTTT. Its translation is CASSASGTHADTQYF.

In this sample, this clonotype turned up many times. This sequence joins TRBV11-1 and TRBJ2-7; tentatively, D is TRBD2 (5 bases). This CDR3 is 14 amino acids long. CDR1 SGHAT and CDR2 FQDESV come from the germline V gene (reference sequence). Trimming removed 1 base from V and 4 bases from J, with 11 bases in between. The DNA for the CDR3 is TGTGCCAGCAGCTTAGGGGGAGTGGGATACGAGCAGTACTTC. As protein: CASSLGGVGYEQYF.

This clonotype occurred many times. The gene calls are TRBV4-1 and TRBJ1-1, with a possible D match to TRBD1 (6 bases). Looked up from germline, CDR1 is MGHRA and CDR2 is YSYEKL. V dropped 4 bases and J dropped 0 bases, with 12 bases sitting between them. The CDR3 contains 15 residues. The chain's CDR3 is CASSPGHLLNTEAFF. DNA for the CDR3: TGCGCCAGCAGCCCGGGACACCTATTGAACACTGAAGCTTTCTTT.

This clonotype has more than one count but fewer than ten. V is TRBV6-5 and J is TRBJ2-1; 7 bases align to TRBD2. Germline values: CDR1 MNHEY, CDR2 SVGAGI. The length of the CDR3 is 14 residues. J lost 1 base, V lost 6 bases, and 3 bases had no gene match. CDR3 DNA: TGTGCCAGCAGCGAACTAGCGTCCTACAATGAGCAGTTCTTC. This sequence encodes CASSELASYNEQFF.

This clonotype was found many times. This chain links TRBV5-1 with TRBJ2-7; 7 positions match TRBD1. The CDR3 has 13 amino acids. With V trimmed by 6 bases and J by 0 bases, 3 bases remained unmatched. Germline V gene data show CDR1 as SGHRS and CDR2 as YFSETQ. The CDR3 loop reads CASKRDSSYEQYF. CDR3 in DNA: TGCGCCAGCAAAAGGGACAGCTCCTACGAGCAGTACTTC.

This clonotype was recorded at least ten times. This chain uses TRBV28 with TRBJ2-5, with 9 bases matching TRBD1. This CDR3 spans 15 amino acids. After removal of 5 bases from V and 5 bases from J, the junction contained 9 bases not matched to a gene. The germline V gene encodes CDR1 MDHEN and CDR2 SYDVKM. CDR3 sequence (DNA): TGTGCCAGCAGTCACAGGGGGCCGTCGTTGGAGACCCAGTACTTC. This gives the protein CASSHRGPSLETQYF.

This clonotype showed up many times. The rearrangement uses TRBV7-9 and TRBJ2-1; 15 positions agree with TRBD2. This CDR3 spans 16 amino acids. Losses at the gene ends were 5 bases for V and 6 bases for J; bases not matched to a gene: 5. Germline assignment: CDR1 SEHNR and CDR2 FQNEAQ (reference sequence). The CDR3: CASSPEGLAGGNEQFF. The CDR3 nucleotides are TGTGCCAGCAGCCCTGAGGGACTAGCGGGGGGCAATGAGCAGTTCTTC. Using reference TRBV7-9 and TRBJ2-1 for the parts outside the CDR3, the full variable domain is DTGVSQNPRHKITKRGQNVTFRCDPISEHNRLYWYRQTLGQGPEFLTYFQNEAQLEKSRLLSDRFSAERPKGSFSTLEIQRTEQGDSAMYLCASSPEGLAGGNEQFFGPGTRLTVL.

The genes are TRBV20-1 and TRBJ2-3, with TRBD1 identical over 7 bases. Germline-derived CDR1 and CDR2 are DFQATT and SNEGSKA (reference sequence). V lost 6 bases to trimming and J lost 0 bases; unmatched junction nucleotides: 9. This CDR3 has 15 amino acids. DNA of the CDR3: TGCAGTGCATCGGACAGGAGAACTAGCACAGATACGCAGTATTTT. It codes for CSASDRRTSTDTQYF.

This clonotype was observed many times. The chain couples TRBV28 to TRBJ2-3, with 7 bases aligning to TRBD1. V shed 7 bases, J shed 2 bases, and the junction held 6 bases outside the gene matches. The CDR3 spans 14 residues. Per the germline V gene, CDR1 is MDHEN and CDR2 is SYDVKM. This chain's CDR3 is CASTLQGFTDTQYF. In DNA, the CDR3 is TGTGCCAGCACCCTACAGGGGTTCACAGATACGCAGTATTTT.

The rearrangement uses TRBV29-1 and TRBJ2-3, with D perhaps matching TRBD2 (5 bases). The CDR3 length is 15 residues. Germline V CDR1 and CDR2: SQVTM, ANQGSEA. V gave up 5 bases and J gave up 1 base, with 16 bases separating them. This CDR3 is CSVRVGLTRTDTQYF. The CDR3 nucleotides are TGCAGCGTTAGGGTCGGACTCACGCGCACAGATACGCAGTATTTT.

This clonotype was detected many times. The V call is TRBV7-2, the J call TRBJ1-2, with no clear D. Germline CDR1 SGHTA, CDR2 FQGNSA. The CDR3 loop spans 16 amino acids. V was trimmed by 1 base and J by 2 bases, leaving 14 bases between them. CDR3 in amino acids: CASSLDDTLGNYGYTF. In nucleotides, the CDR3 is TGTGCCAGCAGCTTAGATGACACCCTGGGGAACTATGGCTACACCTTC.

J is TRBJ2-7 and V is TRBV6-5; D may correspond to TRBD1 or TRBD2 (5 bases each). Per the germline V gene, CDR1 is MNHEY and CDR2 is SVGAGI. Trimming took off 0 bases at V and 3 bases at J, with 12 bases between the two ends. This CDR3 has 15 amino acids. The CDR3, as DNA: TGTGCCAGCAGTTACTCGGGGGATGAAGGCTACGAGCAGTACTTC. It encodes CASSYSGDEGYEQYF.

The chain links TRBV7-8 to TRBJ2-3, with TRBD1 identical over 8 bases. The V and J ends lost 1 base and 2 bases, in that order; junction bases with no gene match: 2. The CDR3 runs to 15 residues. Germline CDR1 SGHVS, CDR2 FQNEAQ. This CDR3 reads CASSLGGQVTDTQYF. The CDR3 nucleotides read TGTGCCAGCAGCTTAGGGGGACAGGTCACAGATACGCAGTATTTT.